This T cell receptor (beta chain) was identified in a study of cytomegalovirus exposure and HLA in healthy donors. The CDR3 totals 15 residues. Germline V gene data show CDR1 as SEHNR and CDR2 as FQNEAQ (reference sequence). The trim removed 3 bases at V and 1 base at J, leaving 3 bases unmatched. The PCR used 60 Vbeta and 13 Jbeta primers. Sequencing was performed with immunoSEQ multiplex PCR; in TCRdb, only in-frame clones are kept and a portion is missing. The data contain 120,000 or so clones, around 72% of them singletons. The sequenced sample was PBMCs. V gene TRBV7-9 combines with J gene TRBJ2-3; 8 nucleotides line up with TRBD2. The sequence derives from a man aged 25 to 45 in good health and CMV-seronegative. The CDR3 protein is CASSFRGGGTDTQYF. The DNA for the CDR3 is TGTGCCAGCAGCTTCCGGGGGGGCGGCACAGATACGCAGTATTTT.